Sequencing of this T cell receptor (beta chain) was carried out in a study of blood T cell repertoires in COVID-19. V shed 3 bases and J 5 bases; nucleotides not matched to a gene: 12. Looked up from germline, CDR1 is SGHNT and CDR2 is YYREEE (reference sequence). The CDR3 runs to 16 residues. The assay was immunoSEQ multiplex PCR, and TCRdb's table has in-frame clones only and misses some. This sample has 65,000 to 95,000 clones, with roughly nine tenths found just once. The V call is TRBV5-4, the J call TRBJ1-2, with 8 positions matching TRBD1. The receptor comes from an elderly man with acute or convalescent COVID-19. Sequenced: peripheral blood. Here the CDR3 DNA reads TGTGCCAGCAGCTCGATGAAAACGGGACAGGATTATGGCTACACCTTC. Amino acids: CASSSMKTGQDYGYTF. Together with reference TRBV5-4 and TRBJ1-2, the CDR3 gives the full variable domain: ETGVTQSPTHLIKTRGQQVTLRCSSQSGHNTVSWYQQALGQGPQFIFQYYREEENGRGNFPPRFSGLQFPNYSSELNVNALELDDSALYLCASSSMKTGQDYGYTFGSGTRLTVV.